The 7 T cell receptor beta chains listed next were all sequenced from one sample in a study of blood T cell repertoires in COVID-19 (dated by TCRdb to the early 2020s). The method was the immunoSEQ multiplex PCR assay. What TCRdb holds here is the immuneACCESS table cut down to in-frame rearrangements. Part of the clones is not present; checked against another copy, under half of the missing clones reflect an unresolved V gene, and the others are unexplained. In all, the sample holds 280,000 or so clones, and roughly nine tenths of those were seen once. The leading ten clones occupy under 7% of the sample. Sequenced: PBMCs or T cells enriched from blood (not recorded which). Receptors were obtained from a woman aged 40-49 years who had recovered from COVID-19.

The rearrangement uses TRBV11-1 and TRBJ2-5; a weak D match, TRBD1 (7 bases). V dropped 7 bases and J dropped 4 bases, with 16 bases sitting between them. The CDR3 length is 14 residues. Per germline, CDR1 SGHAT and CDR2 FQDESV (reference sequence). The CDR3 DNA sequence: TGTGCCAGCACCCCCAGGGGGGTACGAGAGACCCAGTACTTC. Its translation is CASTPRGVRETQYF.

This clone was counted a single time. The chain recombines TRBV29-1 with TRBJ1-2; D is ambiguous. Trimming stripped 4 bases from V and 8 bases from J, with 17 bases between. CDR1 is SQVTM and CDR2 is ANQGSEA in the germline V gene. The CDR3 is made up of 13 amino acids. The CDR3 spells CSVVEGALLGYTF. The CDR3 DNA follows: TGCAGCGTTGTGGAGGGTGCATTGTTGGGCTACACCTTC.

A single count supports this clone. CDR3 sequence reads: CASSLGGLAGVWETQYF. The CDR3 DNA is TGTGCCAGCAGCTTAGGGGGGCTAGCGGGAGTCTGGGAGACCCAGTACTTC. The chain recombines TRBV7-8 with TRBJ2-5, with 10 positions matching TRBD2. CDR1 and CDR2 from the germline V gene are SGHVS and FQNEAQ. This CDR3 comprises 17 residues. V shed 1 base and J 5 bases; nucleotides not matched to a gene: 10.

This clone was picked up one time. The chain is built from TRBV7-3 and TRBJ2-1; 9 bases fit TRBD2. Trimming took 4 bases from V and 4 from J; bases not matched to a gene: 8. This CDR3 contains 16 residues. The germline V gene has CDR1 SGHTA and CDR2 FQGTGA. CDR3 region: CASSSGSGRMYNEQFF. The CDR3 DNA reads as TGTGCCAGCAGCTCCGGTAGCGGGAGAATGTACAATGAGCAGTTCTTC.

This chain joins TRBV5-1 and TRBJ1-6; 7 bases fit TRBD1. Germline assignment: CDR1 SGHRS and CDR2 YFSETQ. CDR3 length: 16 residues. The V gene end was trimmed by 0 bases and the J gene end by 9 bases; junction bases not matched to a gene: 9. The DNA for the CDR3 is TGCGCCAGCAGCTTGGGGGCGACAGGGAGCGGTTCACCCCTCCACTTT. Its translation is CASSLGATGSGSPLHF.

The chain's CDR3 is CASSLSASGYNEQFF. CDR3 bases: TGTGCCAGCAGCTTATCTGCTAGCGGGTACAATGAGCAGTTCTTC. The V gene is TRBV5-4, the J gene TRBJ2-1, with 8 bases aligning to TRBD2. Germline-derived CDR1 and CDR2 are SGHNT and YYREEE (reference sequence). V lost 2 bases, J lost 4 bases, and 5 bases stayed unmatched. The CDR3 runs to 15 residues. Full variable domain (outside the CDR3, taken from reference TRBV5-4 and TRBJ2-1): ETGVTQSPTHLIKTRGQQVTLRCSSQSGHNTVSWYQQALGQGPQFIFQYYREEENGRGNFPPRFSGLQFPNYSSELNVNALELDDSALYLCASSLSASGYNEQFFGPGTRLTVL.

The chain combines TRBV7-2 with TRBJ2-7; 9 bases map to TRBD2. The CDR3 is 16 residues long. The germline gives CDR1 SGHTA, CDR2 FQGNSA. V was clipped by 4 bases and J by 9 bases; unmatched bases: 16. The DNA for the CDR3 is TGTGCCAGCAGCTCGGCTGGTGCGCGGGAGGGCCTCGGGCAGTACTTC. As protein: CASSSAGAREGLGQYF.